This T cell receptor beta chain was obtained from a study of cytomegalovirus exposure and HLA in healthy donors. General study findings and limits: As a later analysis revealed, the rate of TCR association differed by HLA locus, with DRB1 most and HLA-C fewest.

The PCR made use of 60 Vbeta and 13 Jbeta primers. Produced via immunoSEQ multiplex PCR; TCRdb's table is partial and in-frame only. The sample records about 200,000 clones, roughly 77% being singletons. Per the germline V gene, CDR1 is MNHNS and CDR2 is SASEGT. Trimming at V came to 4 bases and at J to 3 bases, leaving 5 bases not matched to a gene. CDR3 size: 16 residues. On this clone: Its antigen remains unidentified.

This clonotype was sampled from a man in his forties or fifties in good health and CMV-seropositive. The specimen was PBMCs. The V gene is TRBV6-1, the J gene TRBJ1-4; 10 positions match TRBD1. CDR3 sequence: CASSARTGGPNEKLFF. CDR3 sequence (DNA): TGTGCCAGCAGTGCCCGGACAGGGGGGCCTAATGAAAAACTGTTTTTT.